A selection of T cell receptor beta chains follows, all from one sample in a study of cytomegalovirus exposure and HLA in healthy donors. This table comes from immunoSEQ multiplex PCR, and its TCRdb copy is limited to in-frame clones, with some not included. There are approximately 190,000 clones in the sample; 77% occur only once, and approximately 2% lies in the top ten. Sequencing was performed on PBMCs. All receptors derive from a woman under 40 in good health and CMV-seropositive. Both conserved end residues are part of each CDR3. The D gene is left open where the match is weak. Some rows mark clone size as missing; the rest say once, few, many or name a class of expanded clone.

abundance: NA; j_gene: TRBJ2-4; v_gene: TRBV11-1; d_gene: NA; CDR3nt: TGTGCCAGCATGTCCTCGGGACTTTCGTCGTCAGCCAAAAACATTCAGTACTTC; CDR3aa: CASMSSGLSSSAKNIQYF
abundance: few; j_gene: TRBJ2-3; v_gene: TRBV19; d_gene: NA; CDR3nt: TGTGCCAGTAGTATTCGGGCAGGGAGCACAGATACGCAGTATTTT; CDR3aa: CASSIRAGSTDTQYF
abundance: NA; j_gene: TRBJ1-1; v_gene: TRBV25-1; d_gene: TRBD1; CDR3nt: TGTGCCAGCAGTGCCAGACAGGGGGGTAAGAACACTGAAGCTTTCTTT; CDR3aa: CASSARQGGKNTEAFF
abundance: NA; j_gene: TRBJ1-5; v_gene: TRBV5-6; d_gene: NA; CDR3nt: TGTGCCACCTCTCGGGGGAACAATCAGCCCCAGCATTTT; CDR3aa: CATSRGNNQPQHF
abundance: NA; j_gene: TRBJ2-6; v_gene: TRBV6-5; d_gene: NA; CDR3nt: TGTGCCAGCAGTTACTCCGTCTCTGGGGCCAACGTCCTGACTTTC; CDR3aa: CASSYSVSGANVLTF
abundance: NA; j_gene: TRBJ1-6; v_gene: TRBV30; d_gene: NA; CDR3nt: TGTGCCTGGAGTGTGCGGAAGAGCACGCCCCTCCACTTT; CDR3aa: CAWSVRKSTPLHF
abundance: once; j_gene: TRBJ2-1; v_gene: TRBV7-2; d_gene: TRBD2; CDR3nt: TGTGCCAGCAGCTTAGAGGGGACTAGCGGGATGAAGGAGCAGTTCTTC; CDR3aa: CASSLEGTSGMKEQFF
abundance: NA; j_gene: TRBJ2-3; v_gene: TRBV4-3; d_gene: TRBD1; CDR3nt: TGCGCCAGCAGCCACGCGGGACAGGGGGAATACGATACGCAGTATTTT; CDR3aa: CASSHAGQGEYDTQYF
abundance: NA; j_gene: TRBJ2-3; v_gene: TRBV28; d_gene: TRBD1; CDR3nt: TGTGCCAGCAGACACGGGACAGGGTCGCCAGATACGCAGTATTTT; CDR3aa: CASRHGTGSPDTQYF
abundance: NA; j_gene: TRBJ1-5; v_gene: TRBV6-5; d_gene: NA; CDR3nt: TGTGCCAGCAGTCCGACCTGGGCTGGCGAACAGCCCCAGCATTTT; CDR3aa: CASSPTWAGEQPQHF
abundance: NA; j_gene: TRBJ2-2; v_gene: TRBV5-1; d_gene: TRBD2; CDR3nt: TGCGCCAGCAGCGGAGGGACTAGCGGGAGGTTGGGCACCGGGGAGCTGTTTTTT; CDR3aa: CASSGGTSGRLGTGELFF
abundance: NA; j_gene: TRBJ2-3; v_gene: TRBV11-1; d_gene: NA; CDR3nt: TGTGCCAGCAGCTTAGAGGGGGTCTCGACAGATACGCAGTATTTT; CDR3aa: CASSLEGVSTDTQYF
abundance: NA; j_gene: TRBJ1-2; v_gene: TRBV5-1; d_gene: NA; CDR3nt: TGCGCCAGCAGCTTGGACACCACCCGAACGTATGGCTACACCTTC; CDR3aa: CASSLDTTRTYGYTF
abundance: few; j_gene: TRBJ1-2; v_gene: TRBV18; d_gene: NA; CDR3nt: TGTGCCAGCTCAGCAAGCCAGGTCCTACATCAACTTAACTATGGCTACACCTTC; CDR3aa: CASSASQVLHQLNYGYTF
abundance: NA; j_gene: TRBJ2-3; v_gene: TRBV6-5; d_gene: NA; CDR3nt: TGTGCCAGCAGCCCTGGGGCTTGGGGAGATACGCAGTATTTT; CDR3aa: CASSPGAWGDTQYF
abundance: few; j_gene: TRBJ1-4; v_gene: TRBV2; d_gene: NA; CDR3nt: TGTGCCAGCAGTCCGAATGAAAAACTGTTTTTT; CDR3aa: CASSPNEKLFF
abundance: NA; j_gene: TRBJ2-7; v_gene: TRBV6-5; d_gene: TRBD1; CDR3nt: TGTGCCAGCAGGAAAAGCCCCGGGACAGCCTACGAGCAGTACTTC; CDR3aa: CASRKSPGTAYEQYF
abundance: NA; j_gene: TRBJ1-6; v_gene: TRBV7-9; d_gene: TRBD1; CDR3nt: TGTGCCAGCAGCCCGACCCTGGGACAGAGGAATTCACCCCTCCACTTT; CDR3aa: CASSPTLGQRNSPLHF
abundance: NA; j_gene: TRBJ2-7; v_gene: TRBV7-2; d_gene: NA; CDR3nt: TGTGCCAGCAGCTCAGGGCTATCCTACGAGCAGTACTTC; CDR3aa: CASSSGLSYEQYF
abundance: NA; j_gene: TRBJ1-2; v_gene: TRBV9; d_gene: TRBD1; CDR3nt: TGTGCCAGCAGCCCAGATCCGACAGGGAACTATGGCTACACCTTC; CDR3aa: CASSPDPTGNYGYTF
abundance: NA; j_gene: TRBJ2-1; v_gene: TRBV19; d_gene: TRBD2; CDR3nt: TGTGCCAGTAGTGACCCCCGGGAGGGCCCCTCCTACAATGAGCAGTTCTTC; CDR3aa: CASSDPREGPSYNEQFF
abundance: NA; j_gene: TRBJ2-5; v_gene: TRBV28; d_gene: TRBD2; CDR3nt: TGTGCCAGCAGTTTCGGGGGGTTCGAAGAGACCCAGTACTTC; CDR3aa: CASSFGGFEETQYF
abundance: NA; j_gene: TRBJ1-1; v_gene: TRBV4-2; d_gene: NA; CDR3nt: TGTGCCAGCAGCCAAGAGAGGGTGGGCCTGAACACTGAAGCTTTCTTT; CDR3aa: CASSQERVGLNTEAFF
abundance: NA; j_gene: TRBJ2-1; v_gene: TRBV5-4; d_gene: NA; CDR3nt: TGTGCCAGCAGCAGCCGGGGTTTGGACAATGAGCAGTTCTTC; CDR3aa: CASSSRGLDNEQFF
abundance: NA; j_gene: TRBJ1-1; v_gene: TRBV19; d_gene: NA; CDR3nt: TGTGCCAGCATTGGGTCGGGGAGCACTGAAGCTTTCTTT; CDR3aa: CASIGSGSTEAFF
abundance: NA; j_gene: TRBJ2-4; v_gene: TRBV6-1; d_gene: TRBD1; CDR3nt: TGTGCCAGCAGTGAGGGGACAGGGGGCCAAAACATTCAGTACTTC; CDR3aa: CASSEGTGGQNIQYF
abundance: once; j_gene: TRBJ2-2; v_gene: TRBV7-2; d_gene: NA; CDR3nt: TGTGCCAGCGCTTGGGCAAAACGGCCTTCGCGGGGCACCGGGGAGCTGTTTTTT; CDR3aa: CASAWAKRPSRGTGELFF
abundance: NA; j_gene: TRBJ2-7; v_gene: TRBV4-2; d_gene: NA; CDR3nt: TGTGCCAGCAGCCAAGATCTCCACGAGCAGTACTTC; CDR3aa: CASSQDLHEQYF
abundance: NA; j_gene: TRBJ1-1; v_gene: TRBV9; d_gene: NA; CDR3nt: TGTGCCAGCAGCGCCGGGGGACTTATGAACACTGAAGCTTTCTTT; CDR3aa: CASSAGGLMNTEAFF
abundance: NA; j_gene: TRBJ2-1; v_gene: TRBV5-1; d_gene: TRBD1; CDR3nt: TGCGCCAGCGCTAAGGGACAGGGGTCCTACAATGAGCAGTTCTTC; CDR3aa: CASAKGQGSYNEQFF
abundance: few; j_gene: TRBJ2-1; v_gene: TRBV19; d_gene: NA; CDR3nt: TGTGCCAGCGGGAGTCGCTCCTACAATGAGCAGTTCTTC; CDR3aa: CASGSRSYNEQFF
abundance: NA; j_gene: TRBJ2-5; v_gene: TRBV2; d_gene: TRBD1; CDR3nt: TGTGCCACCGATGCCGGGACAGAAGAGACCCAGTACTTC; CDR3aa: CATDAGTEETQYF
abundance: NA; j_gene: TRBJ2-2; v_gene: TRBV19; d_gene: TRBD1; CDR3nt: TGTGCCAGTAGTATGCGGGACAGGGGTCCCACCGGGGAGCTGTTTTTT; CDR3aa: CASSMRDRGPTGELFF
abundance: NA; j_gene: TRBJ1-4; v_gene: TRBV5-1; d_gene: TRBD1; CDR3nt: TGCGCCAGCAGCTACGGACAGGGGGCAGAACTGTTTTTT; CDR3aa: CASSYGQGAELFF
abundance: NA; j_gene: TRBJ1-3; v_gene: TRBV7-6; d_gene: NA; CDR3nt: TGTGCCAGCAGCTTATCAGTCGGAAACACCATATATTTT; CDR3aa: CASSLSVGNTIYF
abundance: NA; j_gene: TRBJ2-3; v_gene: TRBV2; d_gene: TRBD2; CDR3nt: TGTGCTAGCAGGCAGACTAGCCTGAGCACAGATACGCAGTATTTT; CDR3aa: CASRQTSLSTDTQYF
abundance: NA; j_gene: TRBJ2-7; v_gene: TRBV10-3; d_gene: NA; CDR3nt: TGTGCCTCTCGACGGGAGAGGGAGATGTACGAGCAGTACTTC; CDR3aa: CASRREREMYEQYF